The 24 T cell receptor beta chains below were found in one sample sequenced in a study of lung T cells in sarcoidosis with Löfgren's syndrome. In TCRdb, the reads were re-called with MiXCR into one record per CDR3 protein. The data show about 63,000 distinct CDR3 sequences, with 21% seen just once and 2.3% held by the top ten. Specimen: CD4+ T cells from PBMCs. Every receptor here comes from a human donor with sarcoidosis (Löfgren's syndrome or another form), or a control subject (not recorded which).

About this clonotype itself: A much larger clone is a single base away; this may be a read error. V gene TRBV28 combines with J gene TRBJ1-5, with no clear D. V lost 8 bases to trimming and J lost 3 bases, with 5 bases between them. The CDR3 is 11 residues long. From germline, CDR1 is MDHEN and CDR2 SYDVKM. DNA of the CDR3: TGTGCCAGCGGTTCCAATCAGCCCCAGCATTTT. Residues: CASGSNQPQHF.

At least ten counts were recorded for this clonotype. This chain uses TRBV7-3 with TRBJ2-1; 7 bases map to TRBD1. The length of the CDR3 is 18 residues. Germline V gene lookup returns CDR1 SGHTA and CDR2 FQGTGA. Trimming removed 5 bases from V and 4 bases from J; junction bases left unmatched: 17. In nucleotides, the CDR3 is TGTGCCAGCAGCGTTCGGACAGGACCCACCTTAACGTACAATGAGCAGTTCTTC. Protein: CASSVRTGPTLTYNEQFF.

By proportion, this clonotype is medium-sized. The CDR3 region has the DNA TGTGCCAGCAGTCATAACTACGAGCAGTACTTC. Protein sequence: CASSHNYEQYF. V is TRBV28 and J is TRBJ2-7, with D unclear. Germline V gene data show CDR1 as MDHEN and CDR2 as SYDVKM. The CDR3 consists of 11 residues. V was pared by 5 bases and J by 3 bases, with 5 bases between.

This clonotype was picked up many times. The V and J genes are TRBV19 and TRBJ2-1; 10 bases match TRBD2. V trimming: 5 bases; J trimming: 3 bases; junction bases outside the gene matches: 10. The CDR3 runs to 17 residues. Germline V gene data show CDR1 as LNHDA and CDR2 as SQIVND (reference sequence). The CDR3 protein is CASSPGSGRALYNEQFF. In nucleotides, the CDR3 is TGTGCCAGTAGTCCCGGGAGCGGGAGGGCCCTCTACAATGAGCAGTTCTTC.

This clonotype was detected ten times or more. As DNA, the CDR3 is TGTGCCAGCACCCAACAGGGGGCGCATACAGATACGCAGTATTTT. Translation gives CASTQQGAHTDTQYF. The chain carries TRBV28 and TRBJ2-3; TRBD1 agrees at 9 bases. Germline lookup yields CDR1 MDHEN and CDR2 SYDVKM. This CDR3 has 15 amino acids. With V trimmed by 7 bases and J by 3 bases, 8 bases remained unmatched. Drawing the rest from reference TRBV28 and TRBJ2-3, the complete variable domain is DVKVTQSSRYLVKRTGEKVFLECVQDMDHENMFWYRQDPGLGLRLIYFSYDVKMKEKGDIPEGYSVSREKKERFSLILESASTNQTSMYLCASTQQGAHTDTQYFGPGTRLTVL.

The chain employs TRBV18 and TRBJ2-5, with D perhaps matching TRBD2 (6 bases). CDR1 and CDR2 (germline): KGHSH, LQKENI. This CDR3 spans 15 amino acids. Trimming left V 3 bases short and J 3 bases short, with 14 bases between. The DNA for the CDR3 is TGTGCCAGCTCACCCAACTGGGGGGTTGAAGAGACCCAGTACTTC. Translation: CASSPNWGVEETQYF.

The V and J genes are TRBV11-2 and TRBJ1-2; D is ambiguous. Between the trimmed V and J ends, which lost 1 base and 4 bases, there was a span of 7 bases. The CDR3 runs to 13 residues. CDR1 and CDR2 (germline): SGHAT, FQNNGV. The CDR3 loop is CASSLVVSYGYTF. The CDR3, as DNA: TGTGCCAGCAGCTTAGTTGTTAGCTATGGCTACACCTTC.

This clonotype was detected a few times. The J gene is TRBJ2-5, the V gene TRBV18; possible D gene TRBD2, 6 bases. In germline, CDR1 is KGHSH, CDR2 LQKENI. The CDR3 extends over 14 amino acids. The V end was cut by 1 base, the J end by 2 bases, with 8 bases between. CDR3 nucleotides: TGTGCCAGCTCACCACGGAGGGCTCAAGAGACCCAGTACTTC. It translates to CASSPRRAQETQYF. Full variable domain (remainder filled in from reference TRBV18 and TRBJ2-5): NAGVMQNPRHLVRRRGQEARLRCSPMKGHSHVYWYRQLPEEGLKFMVYLQKENIIDESGMPKERFSAEFPKEGPSILRIQQVVRGDSAAYFCASSPRRAQETQYFGPGTRLLVL.

This clonotype was observed a handful of times. The rearrangement links TRBV11-2 to TRBJ1-1; unclear D gene. The length of the CDR3 is 14 residues. CDR1 is SGHAT, CDR2 FQNNGV, per germline. V was trimmed by 5 bases and J by 0 bases, leaving 10 bases between them. The CDR3 DNA reads as TGTGCCAGCAGCCCACGTACCTTGAACACTGAAGCTTTCTTT. Residues: CASSPRTLNTEAFF.

This clonotype was detected ten times or more. The chain links TRBV7-2 to TRBJ1-5, with a possible D match to TRBD1 (5 bases). Germline loops: CDR1 SGHTA, CDR2 FQGNSA. Trimming removed 0 bases at V and 3 bases at J, with 9 bases between. CDR3 size: 15 residues. The CDR3 sequence is CASSLAGQVNQPQHF. CDR3 DNA sequence: TGTGCCAGCAGCTTAGCGGGGCAGGTCAATCAGCCCCAGCATTTT.

The chain couples TRBV5-1 to TRBJ2-3; 8 nucleotides agree with TRBD2. Germline V gene data show CDR1 as SGHRS and CDR2 as YFSETQ. V gave up 2 bases and J gave up 1 base; unmatched junction bases: 6. This CDR3 region has 16 residues. CDR3 sequence reads: CASSLGTRDRTDTQYF. CDR3 in DNA: TGCGCCAGCAGCTTAGGGACTAGGGACCGCACAGATACGCAGTATTTT. Combining the CDR3 with reference TRBV5-1 and TRBJ2-3 gives the whole variable domain KAGVTQTPRYLIKTRGQQVTLSCSPISGHRSVSWYQQTPGQGLQFLFEYFSETQRNKGNFPGRFSGRQFSNSRSEMNVSTLELGDSALYLCASSLGTRDRTDTQYFGPGTRLTVL.

This clonotype was observed many times. The chain joins TRBV15 to TRBJ2-1; TRBD2 agrees at 14 bases. The junction had 4 bases not matched to a gene; V was cut back by 6 bases and J by 6 bases. The CDR3 spans 15 residues. Germline CDR1 and CDR2: LNHNV and YYDKDF (reference sequence). The CDR3 reads CATRSGTSGSNEQFF. CDR3 DNA sequence: TGTGCCACCAGGAGCGGGACTAGCGGGAGCAATGAGCAGTTCTTC.

This clonotype was found a few times. CDR3: CASSLVGTGPNEKLFF. CDR3 in DNA: TGTGCCAGCAGCTTAGTGGGGACAGGGCCTAATGAAAAACTGTTTTTT. The chain employs TRBV7-2 and TRBJ1-4, with 9 bases lining up with TRBD1. This CDR3 region has 16 residues. The V and J ends lost 1 base and 3 bases, in that order; junction bases with no gene match: 3. Germline CDR1 is SGHTA and CDR2 is FQGNSA.

This clonotype was seen only once. One end of the junction fails to match germline, which may point to a read error. The chain is built from TRBV24-1 and TRBJ1-5; TRBD1 agrees at 7 bases. In germline, CDR1 is KGHDR, CDR2 SFDVKD. The CDR3 loop spans 15 amino acids. In DNA form, the CDR3 reads TGTGCCACCAGTGAACGAGGACAGGTTGGGCAGCTCCAGCATTTT. It is translated as CATSERGQVGQLQHF.

About this clonotype itself: One junction end disagrees with the germline gene, perhaps due to a read error. The rearrangement joins TRBV6-5 to TRBJ1-1; 7 nucleotides align to TRBD1. The CDR3 loop spans 13 amino acids. The germline CDR1 and CDR2 sequences are MNHEY and SVGAGI. DNA of the CDR3: TGTGCCAGCAAGCAGGGGGTCAGAACTGAAGCCTTCTTT. This codes for CASKQGVRTEAFF.

The rearrangement links TRBV7-8 to TRBJ1-1; D call uncertain. Trimming cost V 5 bases and J 3 bases, with 13 bases left between them. The CDR3 sequence is 14 residues long. CDR1 SGHVS and CDR2 FQNEAQ come from the germline V gene. The CDR3, as DNA: TGTGCCAGCAGCCGAACCGGGCAGGACACTGAAGCTTTCTTT. Translated, it gives CASSRTGQDTEAFF. The variable domain in full, completed from reference TRBV7-8 and TRBJ1-1, reads GAGVSQSPRYKVAKRGQDVALRCDPISGHVSLFWYQQALGQGPEFLTYFQNEAQLDKSGLPSDRFFAERPEGSVSTLKIQRTQQEDSAVYLCASSRTGQDTEAFFGQGTRLTVV.

This clonotype was picked up many times. V is TRBV27 and J is TRBJ1-1; D unresolved. The CDR3 is 14 residues long. CDR1 is MNHEY and CDR2 is SMNVEV in the germline V gene (reference sequence). V lost 3 bases to trimming and J lost 1 base, with 9 bases between them. In nucleotides, the CDR3 is TGTGCCAGCAGTTTTTCCACTGGGAACACTGAAGCTTTCTTT. Amino acids: CASSFSTGNTEAFF.

On this clonotype itself: Since no conserved phenylalanine or tryptophan closes the CDR3, a read error is the likely cause. The rearrangement links TRBV3-1 to TRBJ2-1, with 8 bases lining up with TRBD2. The CDR3 is 15 amino acids. Germline CDR1 is LGHDT and CDR2 is YNNKEL (reference sequence). J gave up 10 bases and V 0 bases, and 8 bases lay outside the gene matches. DNA of the CDR3: TGTGCCAGCAGCCAAGACGGGAGGGCCTCCCGAGAGCAGTTCTCC. It specifies CASSQDGRASREQFS.

This clonotype was recorded many times. This chain uses TRBV12-5 with TRBJ2-3; D unresolved. The V and J ends lost 8 bases and 1 base respectively, with 7 bases between them. This CDR3 region has 12 residues. The V gene's germline CDR1 is LGHNT and CDR2 FRNRAP. This chain's CDR3 is CASRPRTDTQYF. In DNA, the CDR3 is TGTGCTAGTAGGCCGCGCACAGATACGCAGTATTTT.

Concerning this clonotype: At one of its ends the junction is not consistent with the germline gene, which may arise from a read error. The rearrangement joins TRBV10-1 to TRBJ1-3; D unresolved. The CDR3 covers 13 residues. Germline CDR1 WNHNN, CDR2 SYGVQD (reference sequence). The CDR3 reads CASGEGNGNTIYF. In DNA form, the CDR3 reads TGCGCCAGCGGTGAAGGGAATGGAAACACCATATATTTT.

The genes are TRBV6-2 or TRBV6-3 and TRBJ2-7; D is possibly TRBD2 (7 bases). The CDR3 runs to 15 residues. Germline CDR1 is MNHEY and CDR2 is SVGEGT. Trimming shortened V by 8 bases and J by 2 bases, and 19 bases separated the two germline ends. Here the CDR3 reads CASSPRGGLPYEQYF. CDR3 DNA: TGTGCCAGCTCCCCCCGCGGGGGCCTCCCCTACGAGCAGTACTTC.

The chain employs TRBV6-1 and TRBJ2-1; 9 bases are shared with TRBD1. Germline loops: CDR1 MNHNS, CDR2 SASEGT. V lost 6 bases to trimming and J lost 6 bases; unmatched junction nucleotides: 3. The CDR3 covers 13 residues. CDR3 protein: CASSLQGANEQFF. The CDR3, as DNA: TGTGCCAGCAGCCTACAGGGGGCCAATGAGCAGTTCTTC.

This clonotype was counted a few times. V gene TRBV14 combines with J gene TRBJ2-7, with D possibly being TRBD1 (6 bases). The CDR3 totals 13 residues. The V end was cut by 5 bases, the J end by 1 base, with 9 bases between. Germline V CDR1 and CDR2: SGHDN, FVKESK. This chain's CDR3 is CASSSGHSYEQYV. CDR3 bases: TGTGCCAGCAGCTCGGGACATTCCTACGAGCAGTACGTC.

This clonotype was counted between two and nine times. The chain couples TRBV5-1 to TRBJ2-2, with D possibly being TRBD2 (5 bases). Germline CDR1 SGHRS, CDR2 YFSETQ. V was shortened by 5 bases and J by 6 bases, with 14 bases between the two germline ends. The CDR3 length is 14 residues. The CDR3 region has the DNA TGCGCCAGCAGGCAGGACGGAGGTGCCGGGGAGCTGTTTTTT. Protein sequence: CASRQDGGAGELFF.